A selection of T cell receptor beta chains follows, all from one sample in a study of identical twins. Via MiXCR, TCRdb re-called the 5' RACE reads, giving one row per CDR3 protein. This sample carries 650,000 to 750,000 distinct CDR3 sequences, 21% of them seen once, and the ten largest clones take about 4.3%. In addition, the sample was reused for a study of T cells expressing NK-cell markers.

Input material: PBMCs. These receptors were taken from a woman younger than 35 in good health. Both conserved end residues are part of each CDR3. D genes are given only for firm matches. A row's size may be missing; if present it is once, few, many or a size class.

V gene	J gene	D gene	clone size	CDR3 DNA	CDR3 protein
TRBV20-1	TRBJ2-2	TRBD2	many	TGCAGTGCTAGAGATCGGGTGCGGGAGGGTTGGACCGGGGAGCTGTTTTTT	CSARDRVREGWTGELFF
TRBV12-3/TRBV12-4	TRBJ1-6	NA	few	TGTGCCAGCAGTACGCGAGGAGGCTCACCCCTCCACTTT	CASSTRGGSPLHF
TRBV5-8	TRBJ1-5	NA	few	TGTGCCAGCAGCTTAGTTATTGGGAATCAGCCCCAGCATTTT	CASSLVIGNQPQHF
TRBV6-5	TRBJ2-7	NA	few	TGTGCCAGCAGTTCCTCCGGGACGGACGAGCAGTACTTC	CASSSSGTDEQYF
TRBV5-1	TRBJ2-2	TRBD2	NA	TGCGCCAGCAGCTTTCGGACTAGCGGGAGGGCCGCTGGTGCCGGGGAGCTGTTTTTT	CASSFRTSGRAAGAGELFF
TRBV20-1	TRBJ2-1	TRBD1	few	TGCAGTGTAGGGGACAGTCCCTACAATGAGCAGTTCTTC	CSVGDSPYNEQFF
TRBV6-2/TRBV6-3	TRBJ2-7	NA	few	TGTGCCAGCAGTTACCTAGGACAGCCTTCCTACGAGCAGTACTTC	CASSYLGQPSYEQYF
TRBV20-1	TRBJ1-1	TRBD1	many	TGCAGTGCCGTGGACAGGGAGACTGAAGCTTTCTTT	CSAVDRETEAFF
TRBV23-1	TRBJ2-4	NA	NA	TGCGCCAGCAGTCAATCGGTCGGAAACATTCAGTACTTC	CASSQSVGNIQYF
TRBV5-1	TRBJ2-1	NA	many	TGCGCCAGCAGCAGGGACTCCCTTAGCGATGAGCAGTTCTTC	CASSRDSLSDEQFF
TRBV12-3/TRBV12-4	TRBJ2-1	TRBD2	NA	TGTGCCAGCAGTCCGATGGCTAGCGGGAGTGTGCAGTTCTTC	CASSPMASGSVQFF
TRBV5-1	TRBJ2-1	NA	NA	TGCGCCAGCAGCTTATGGTGGGCCTCGAGCTCCTACAATGAGCAGTTCTTC	CASSLWWASSSYNEQFF
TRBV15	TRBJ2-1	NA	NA	TGTGCCACCAGCAGAGGGGGCGGGTCATACAATGAGCAGTTCTTC	CATSRGGGSYNEQFF
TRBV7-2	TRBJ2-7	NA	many	TGTGCCAGCAGCTTAGGCACAGGGTATCCCTACGAGCAGTACTTC	CASSLGTGYPYEQYF
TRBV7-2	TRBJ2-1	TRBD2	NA	TGTGCCAGCAGCTCCATGGGCGGGGGGATCAATGAGCAGTTCTTC	CASSSMGGGINEQFF
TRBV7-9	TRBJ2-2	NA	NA	TGTGCCAGCAGCGTACAGGGTTGGGAGCTGTTTTTT	CASSVQGWELFF
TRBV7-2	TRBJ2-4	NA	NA	TGTGCCAGCAGGGGGACGGCTTTTCACCAGTACTTC	CASRGTAFHQYF
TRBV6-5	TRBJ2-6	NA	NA	TGTGCCAGCAGTAACAGGGGGACTAGCTCTGGGGCCAACGTCCTGACTTTC	CASSNRGTSSGANVLTF
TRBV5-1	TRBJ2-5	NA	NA	TGCGCCAGCAGCTTGGGGGGACTCCGACAAGAGACCCAGTACTTC	CASSLGGLRQETQYF
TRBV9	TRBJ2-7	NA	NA	TGTGCCAGCAGCGTAGAGCAGGGGCCCTTGGAGCAGTACTTC	CASSVEQGPLEQYF
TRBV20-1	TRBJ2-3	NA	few	TGCAGTGCTAGAGTCGGGGCAGCGACAGATACGCAGTATTTT	CSARVGAATDTQYF
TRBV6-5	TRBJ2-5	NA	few	TGTGCCAGCAGTTACTCGATGAGTAGACCCGGAGGACAGACCCAGTACTTC	CASSYSMSRPGGQTQYF
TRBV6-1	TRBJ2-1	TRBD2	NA	TGTGCCAGCAGGGATGGACTAGCGGGGCCCTACAATGAGCAGTTCTTC	CASRDGLAGPYNEQFF
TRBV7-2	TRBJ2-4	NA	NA	TGTGCCAGCAGCTTAAGGGGGGCAGATGAAGGCATTCAGTACTTC	CASSLRGADEGIQYF